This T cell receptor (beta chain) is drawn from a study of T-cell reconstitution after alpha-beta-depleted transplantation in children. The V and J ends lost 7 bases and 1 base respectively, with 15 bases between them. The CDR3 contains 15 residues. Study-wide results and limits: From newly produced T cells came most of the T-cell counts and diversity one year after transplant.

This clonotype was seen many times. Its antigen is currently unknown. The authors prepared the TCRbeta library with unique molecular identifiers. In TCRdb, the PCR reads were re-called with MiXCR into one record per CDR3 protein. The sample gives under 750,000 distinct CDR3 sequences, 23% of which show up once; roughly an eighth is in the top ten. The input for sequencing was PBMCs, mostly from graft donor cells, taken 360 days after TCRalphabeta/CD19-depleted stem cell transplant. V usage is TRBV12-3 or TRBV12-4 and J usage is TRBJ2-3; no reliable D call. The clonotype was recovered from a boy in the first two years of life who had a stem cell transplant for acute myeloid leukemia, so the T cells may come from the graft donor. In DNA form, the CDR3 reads TGTGCCAGCATCCCCTTCCTGAGAGGCACAGATACGCAGTATTTT. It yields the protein CASIPFLRGTDTQYF.